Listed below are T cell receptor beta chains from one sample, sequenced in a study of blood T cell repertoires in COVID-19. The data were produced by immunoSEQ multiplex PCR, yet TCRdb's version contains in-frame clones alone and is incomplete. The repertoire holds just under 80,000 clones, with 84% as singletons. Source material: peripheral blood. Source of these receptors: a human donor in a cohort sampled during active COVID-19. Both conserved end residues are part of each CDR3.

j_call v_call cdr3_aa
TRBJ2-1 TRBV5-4 CASSLKRGAGDEQFF
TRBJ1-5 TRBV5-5 CASSLAVQGIWQPQHF
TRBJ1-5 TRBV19 CASSKGQSYNQPQHF
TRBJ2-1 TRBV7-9 CASSLGDRSSYNEQFF
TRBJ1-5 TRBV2 CASSPSTGRNQPQHF
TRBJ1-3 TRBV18 CASSPFSGVEGNTIYF
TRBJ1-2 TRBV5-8 CASSLRPGQGNYGYTF
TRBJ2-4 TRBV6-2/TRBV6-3 CASSYSGQEKNIQYF
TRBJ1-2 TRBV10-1 CASSRDRVGYGYTF
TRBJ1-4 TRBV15 CATSSGLTNEKLFF
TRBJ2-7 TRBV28 CASSLTSGSYEQYF
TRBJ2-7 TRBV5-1 CASSLASGSYEQYF
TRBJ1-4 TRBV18 CASSPSLGATNEKLFF
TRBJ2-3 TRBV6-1 CASSDPGTDTQYF
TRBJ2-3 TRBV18 CASSPPTGGAGTDTQYF
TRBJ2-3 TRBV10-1 CASSESPGTDTQYF
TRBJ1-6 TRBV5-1 CASSLNRQNSPLHF
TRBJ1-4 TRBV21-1 CASSKVHGEKLFF
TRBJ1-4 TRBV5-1 CASSRKTPTNEKLFF
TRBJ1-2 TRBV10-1 CASSAGSTNYGYTF
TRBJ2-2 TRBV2 CASEGSSDTGELFF
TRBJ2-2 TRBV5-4 CASSLQRSGELFF